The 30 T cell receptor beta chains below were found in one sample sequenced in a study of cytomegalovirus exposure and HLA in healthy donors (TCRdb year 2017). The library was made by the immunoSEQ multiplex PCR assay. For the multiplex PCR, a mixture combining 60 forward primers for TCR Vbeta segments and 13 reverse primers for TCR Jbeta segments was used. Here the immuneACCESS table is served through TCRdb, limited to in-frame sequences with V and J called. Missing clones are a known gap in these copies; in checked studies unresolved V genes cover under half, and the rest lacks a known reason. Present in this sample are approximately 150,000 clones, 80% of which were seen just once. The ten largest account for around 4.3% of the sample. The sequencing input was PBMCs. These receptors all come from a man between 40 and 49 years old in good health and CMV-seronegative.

CDR3 region: CASSDPDTGGTDTQYF. CDR3 DNA sequence: TGCGCCAGCAGTGACCCTGACACAGGAGGCACAGATACGCAGTATTTT. V usage is TRBV10-1 and J usage is TRBJ2-3; D possibly corresponds to TRBD1 (5 bases). CDR1 and CDR2 (germline): WNHNN, SYGVQD (reference sequence). This CDR3 comprises 16 residues. Trimming took off 3 bases at V and 1 base at J, with 14 bases between the two ends.

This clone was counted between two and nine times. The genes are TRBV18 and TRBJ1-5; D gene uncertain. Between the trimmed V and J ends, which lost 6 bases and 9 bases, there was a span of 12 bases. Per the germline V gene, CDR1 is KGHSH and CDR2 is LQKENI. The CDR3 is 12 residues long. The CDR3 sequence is CASSDFGGPQHF. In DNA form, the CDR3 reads TGTGCCAGCTCCGACTTCGGTGGGCCCCAGCATTTT.

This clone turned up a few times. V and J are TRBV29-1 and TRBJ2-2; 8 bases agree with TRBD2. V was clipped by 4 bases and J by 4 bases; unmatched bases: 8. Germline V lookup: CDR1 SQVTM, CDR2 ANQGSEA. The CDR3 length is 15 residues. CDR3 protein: CSVVPSGGFTGELFF. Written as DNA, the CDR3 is TGCAGCGTTGTACCCAGCGGGGGATTCACCGGGGAGCTGTTTTTT.

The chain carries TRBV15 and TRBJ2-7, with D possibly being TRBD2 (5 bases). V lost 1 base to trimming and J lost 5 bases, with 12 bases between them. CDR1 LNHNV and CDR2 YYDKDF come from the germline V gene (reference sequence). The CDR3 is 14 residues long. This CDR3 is CATSRGGVEDEQYF. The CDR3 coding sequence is TGTGCCACCAGCAGAGGGGGTGTGGAGGACGAGCAGTACTTC.

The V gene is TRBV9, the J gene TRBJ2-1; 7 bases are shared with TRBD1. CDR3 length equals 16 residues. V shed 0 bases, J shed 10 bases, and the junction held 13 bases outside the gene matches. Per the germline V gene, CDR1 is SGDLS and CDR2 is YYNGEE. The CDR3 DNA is TGTGCCAGCAGCGTAGCAGGCGACAGGGTCCGAACCGAGCAGTTCTTC. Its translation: CASSVAGDRVRTEQFF.

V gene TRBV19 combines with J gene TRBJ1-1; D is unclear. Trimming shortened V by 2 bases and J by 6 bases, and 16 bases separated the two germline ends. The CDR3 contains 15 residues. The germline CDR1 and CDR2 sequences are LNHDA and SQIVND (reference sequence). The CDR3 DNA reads TGTGCCAGTAGTATAAGGGAGGCCAAGAGGCCTGAAGCTTTCTTT. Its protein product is CASSIREAKRPEAFF.

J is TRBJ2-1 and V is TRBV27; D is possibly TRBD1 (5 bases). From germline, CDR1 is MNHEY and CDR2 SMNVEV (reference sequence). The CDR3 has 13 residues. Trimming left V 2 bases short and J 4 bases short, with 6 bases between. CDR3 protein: CASSLDSYNEQFF. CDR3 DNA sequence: TGTGCCAGCAGTTTAGACAGTTACAATGAGCAGTTCTTC.

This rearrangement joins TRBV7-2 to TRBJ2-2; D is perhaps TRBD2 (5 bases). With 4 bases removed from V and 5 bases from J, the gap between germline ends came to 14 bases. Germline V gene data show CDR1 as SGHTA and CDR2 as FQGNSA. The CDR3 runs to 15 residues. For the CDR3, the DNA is TGTGCCAGCAGCTATCTTTCGGGAAATACCGGGGAGCTGTTTTTT. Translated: CASSYLSGNTGELFF. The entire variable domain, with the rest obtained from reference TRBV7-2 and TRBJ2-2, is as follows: GAGVSQSPSNKVTEKGKDVELRCDPISGHTALYWYRQSLGQGLEFLIYFQGNSAPDKSGLPSDRFSAERTGGSVSTLTIQRTQQEDSAVYLCASSYLSGNTGELFFGEGSRLTVL.

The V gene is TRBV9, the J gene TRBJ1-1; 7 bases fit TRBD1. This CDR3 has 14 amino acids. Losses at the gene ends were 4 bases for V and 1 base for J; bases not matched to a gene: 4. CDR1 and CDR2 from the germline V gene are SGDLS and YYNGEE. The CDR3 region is CASSTTGSNTEAFF. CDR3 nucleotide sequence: TGTGCCAGCAGCACGACAGGGTCGAACACTGAAGCTTTCTTT.

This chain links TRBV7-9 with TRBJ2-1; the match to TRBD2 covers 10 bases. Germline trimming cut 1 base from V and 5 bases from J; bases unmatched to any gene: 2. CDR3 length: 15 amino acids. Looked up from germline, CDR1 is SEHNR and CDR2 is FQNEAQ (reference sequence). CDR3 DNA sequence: TGTGCCAGCAGCTTAGGGACTAGCGGTAACAATGAGCAGTTCTTC. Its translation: CASSLGTSGNNEQFF.

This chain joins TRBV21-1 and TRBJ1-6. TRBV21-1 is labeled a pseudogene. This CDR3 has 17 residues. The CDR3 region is CASSKVLGSTYNSPLHF. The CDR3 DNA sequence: TGTGCCAGCAGCAAGGTCCTGGGGAGCACCTATAATTCACCCCTCCACTTT.

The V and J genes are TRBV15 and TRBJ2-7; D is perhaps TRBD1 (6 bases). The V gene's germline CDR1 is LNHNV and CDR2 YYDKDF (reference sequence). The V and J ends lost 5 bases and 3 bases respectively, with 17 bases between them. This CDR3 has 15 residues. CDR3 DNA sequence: TGTGCCACCAGCGAAGCGGACAGAAATTACTACGAGCAGTACTTC. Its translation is CATSEADRNYYEQYF.

CDR3 DNA: TGTGCCAGCTCAAAAGACAGGGGTACTGAAGCTTTCTTT. Translation gives CASSKDRGTEAFF. The chain joins TRBV18 to TRBJ1-1; 8 nucleotides agree with TRBD1. The CDR3 is 13 amino acids. Germline CDR1 reads KGHSH; CDR2 reads LQKENI. V was clipped by 5 bases and J by 5 bases; unmatched bases: 4.

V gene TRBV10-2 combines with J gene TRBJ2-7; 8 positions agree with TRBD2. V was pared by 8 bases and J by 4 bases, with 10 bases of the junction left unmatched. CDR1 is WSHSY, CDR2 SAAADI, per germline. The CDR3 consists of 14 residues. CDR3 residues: CASYQGLGGYEQYF. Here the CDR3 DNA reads TGCGCCAGCTATCAGGGACTAGGCGGGTACGAGCAGTACTTC.

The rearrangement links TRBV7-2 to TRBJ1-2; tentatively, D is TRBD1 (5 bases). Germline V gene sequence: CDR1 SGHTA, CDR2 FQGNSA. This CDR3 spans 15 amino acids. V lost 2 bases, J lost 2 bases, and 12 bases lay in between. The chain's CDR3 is CASSLSGESNYGYTF. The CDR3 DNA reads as TGTGCCAGCAGCTTATCGGGGGAGTCCAACTATGGCTACACCTTC.

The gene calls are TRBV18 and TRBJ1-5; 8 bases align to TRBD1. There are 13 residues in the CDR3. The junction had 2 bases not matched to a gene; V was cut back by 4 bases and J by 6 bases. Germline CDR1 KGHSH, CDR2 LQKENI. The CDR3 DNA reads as TGTGCCAGCTCACAGGACAGGGTTCAGCCCCAGCATTTT. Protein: CASSQDRVQPQHF.

The CDR3 DNA reads as TGCGCCAGCAGCTTGTGGTCAGGGCGAAATCAGCCCCAGCATTTT. This gives the protein CASSLWSGRNQPQHF. This chain uses TRBV5-1 with TRBJ1-5, with a weak D call TRBD1 (5 bases). CDR3 length: 15 amino acids. Trimming shortened V by 1 base and J by 4 bases, and 12 bases separated the two germline ends. Per germline, CDR1 SGHRS and CDR2 YFSETQ.

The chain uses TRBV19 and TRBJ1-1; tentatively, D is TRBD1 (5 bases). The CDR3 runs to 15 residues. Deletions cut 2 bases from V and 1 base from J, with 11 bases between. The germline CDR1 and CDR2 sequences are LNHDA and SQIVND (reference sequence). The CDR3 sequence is CASSILAGRNTEAFF. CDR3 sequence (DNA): TGTGCCAGTAGTATATTGGCAGGGCGGAACACTGAAGCTTTCTTT.

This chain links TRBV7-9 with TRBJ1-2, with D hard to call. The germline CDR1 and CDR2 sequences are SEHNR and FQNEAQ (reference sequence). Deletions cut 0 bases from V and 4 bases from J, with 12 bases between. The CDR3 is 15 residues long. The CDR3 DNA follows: TGTGCCAGCAGCTTAGCCTCTCCGGGTTCCTATGGCTACACCTTC. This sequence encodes CASSLASPGSYGYTF. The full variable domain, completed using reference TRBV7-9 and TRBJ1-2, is DTGVSQNPRHKITKRGQNVTFRCDPISEHNRLYWYRQTLGQGPEFLTYFQNEAQLEKSRLLSDRFSAERPKGSFSTLEIQRTEQGDSAMYLCASSLASPGSYGYTFGSGTRLTVV.

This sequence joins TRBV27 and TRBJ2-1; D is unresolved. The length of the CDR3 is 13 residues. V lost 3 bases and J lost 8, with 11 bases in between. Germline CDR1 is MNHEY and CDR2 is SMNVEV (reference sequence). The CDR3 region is CASSLFNRDEQFF. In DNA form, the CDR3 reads TGTGCCAGCAGTTTGTTCAACCGCGATGAGCAGTTCTTC.

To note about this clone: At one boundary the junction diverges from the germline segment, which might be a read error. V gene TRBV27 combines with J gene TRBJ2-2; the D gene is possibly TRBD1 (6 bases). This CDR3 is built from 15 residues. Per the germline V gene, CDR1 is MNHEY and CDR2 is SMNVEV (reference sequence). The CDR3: CASSLLQGNAGELFF. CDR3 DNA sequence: TGTGCCAGCAGTTTGCTCCAGGGGAACGCCGGGGAGCTGTTTTTT.

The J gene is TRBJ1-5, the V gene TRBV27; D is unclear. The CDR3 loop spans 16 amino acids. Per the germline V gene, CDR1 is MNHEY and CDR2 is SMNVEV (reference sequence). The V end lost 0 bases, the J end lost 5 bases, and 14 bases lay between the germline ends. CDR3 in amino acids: CASSLSASGRDQPQHF. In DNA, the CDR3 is TGTGCCAGCAGTTTATCGGCCTCGGGTCGGGATCAGCCCCAGCATTTT.

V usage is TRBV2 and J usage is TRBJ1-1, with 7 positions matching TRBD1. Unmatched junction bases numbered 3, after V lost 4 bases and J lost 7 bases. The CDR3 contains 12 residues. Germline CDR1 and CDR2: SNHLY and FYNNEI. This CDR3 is CASSGQGFEAFF. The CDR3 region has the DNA TGTGCCAGCAGTGGACAGGGATTTGAAGCTTTCTTT.

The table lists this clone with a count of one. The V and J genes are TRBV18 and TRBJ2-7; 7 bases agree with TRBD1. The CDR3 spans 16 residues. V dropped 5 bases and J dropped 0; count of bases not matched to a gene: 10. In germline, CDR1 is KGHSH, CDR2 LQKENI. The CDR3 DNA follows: TGTGCCAGCTCAAAATACGGGACAGAAGTCTCCTACGAGCAGTACTTC. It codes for CASSKYGTEVSYEQYF.

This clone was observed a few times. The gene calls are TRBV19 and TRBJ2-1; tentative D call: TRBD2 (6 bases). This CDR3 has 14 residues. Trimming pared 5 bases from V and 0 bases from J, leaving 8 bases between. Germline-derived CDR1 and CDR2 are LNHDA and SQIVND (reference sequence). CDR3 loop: CASSSGGSYNEQFF. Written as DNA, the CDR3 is TGTGCCAGTAGTTCCGGGGGCTCCTACAATGAGCAGTTCTTC.

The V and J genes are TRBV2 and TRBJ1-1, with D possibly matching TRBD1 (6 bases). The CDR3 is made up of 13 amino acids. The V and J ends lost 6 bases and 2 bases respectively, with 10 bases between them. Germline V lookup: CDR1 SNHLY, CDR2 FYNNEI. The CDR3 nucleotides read TGTGCCAGCAGAAAACAGGGAAACACTGAAGCTTTCTTT. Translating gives CASRKQGNTEAFF.

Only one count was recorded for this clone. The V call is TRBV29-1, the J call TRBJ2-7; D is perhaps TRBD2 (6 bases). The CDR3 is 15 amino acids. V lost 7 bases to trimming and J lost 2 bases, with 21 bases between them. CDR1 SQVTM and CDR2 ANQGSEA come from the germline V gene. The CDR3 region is CSATTPGDSTYEQYF. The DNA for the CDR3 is TGCAGCGCTACCACCCCGGGGGATAGCACCTACGAGCAGTACTTC.

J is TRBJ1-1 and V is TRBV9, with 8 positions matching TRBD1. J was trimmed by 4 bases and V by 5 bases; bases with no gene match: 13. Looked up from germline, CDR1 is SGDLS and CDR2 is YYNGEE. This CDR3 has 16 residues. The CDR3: CASSAWTGFRGTEAFF. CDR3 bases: TGTGCCAGCAGTGCGTGGACAGGGTTTAGGGGCACTGAAGCTTTCTTT.

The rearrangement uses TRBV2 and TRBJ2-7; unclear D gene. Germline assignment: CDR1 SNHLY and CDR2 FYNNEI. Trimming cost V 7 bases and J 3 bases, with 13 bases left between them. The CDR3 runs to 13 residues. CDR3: CASISSTFYEQYF. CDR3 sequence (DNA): TGTGCCAGCATTTCCAGTACGTTCTACGAGCAGTACTTC.

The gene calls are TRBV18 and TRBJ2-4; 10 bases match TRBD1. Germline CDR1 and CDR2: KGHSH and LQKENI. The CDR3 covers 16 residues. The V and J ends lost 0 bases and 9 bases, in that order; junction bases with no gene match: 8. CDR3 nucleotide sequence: TGTGCCAGCTCACCACCCCTTCCGGGACAGGGGTCCATTCAGTACTTC. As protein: CASSPPLPGQGSIQYF.